This T cell receptor (beta chain) was captured in a study of OX40 agonist ivuxolimab in advanced cancers. About the research overall: Patients were given ivuxolimab, an antibody that agonizes OX40 (CD134). The dose-escalation cohort had hepatocellular carcinoma, melanoma, renal cell or head and neck cancer. Two cutaneous melanoma patients and one hepatocellular carcinoma patient, three in all, had partial responses.

The CDR3 has 16 residues. The germline CDR1 and CDR2 sequences are LNHNV and YYDKDF (reference sequence). Trimming cost V 0 bases and J 2 bases; bases outside gene matches: 5. TCRdb's copy holds only in-frame clones and misses some; the assay was immunoSEQ multiplex PCR. This sample has 50,000 to 65,000 clones, with more than 75% found just once. This TCR came from an adult with an advanced solid tumor such as melanoma, head and neck, liver or kidney cancer. The sample consisted of CD4+ or CD8+ T cells sorted from blood, taken in a trial of the OX40 agonist ivuxolimab. The rearrangement uses TRBV15 and TRBJ2-3; 7 bases map to TRBD2. Here the CDR3 DNA reads TGTGCCACCAGCAGAGATGGGAGGGGAATCACAGATACGCAGTATTTT. It translates to CATSRDGRGITDTQYF. Full variable domain (outside the CDR3, taken from reference TRBV15 and TRBJ2-3): DAMVIQNPRYQVTQFGKPVTLSCSQTLNHNVMYWYQQKSSQAPKLLFHYYDKDFNNEADTPDNFQSRRPNTSFCFLDIRSPGLGDTAMYLCATSRDGRGITDTQYFGPGTRLTVL.